The rows below give T cell receptor beta chains drawn from one sample of a study of beta chain features in type 1 diabetes. The method was immunoSEQ multiplex PCR; TCRdb's version includes in-frame clones alone and lacks a portion of them. The sample contains 200,000 to 300,000 clones, about 20% of which appear only once. The sample taken for sequencing was naive CD4+ T cells from blood. The receptor set was obtained from a woman aged 40 to 50 with type 1 diabetes. CDR3s include the opening cysteine and the closing phenylalanine or tryptophan. Fields, in order: J gene, V gene, CDR3 protein.

TRBJ2-6 TRBV7-2 CASSQGPSGANVLTF
TRBJ1-1 TRBV18 CASSSAGDTEAFF
TRBJ2-7 TRBV14 CASSLLTVPYEQYF
TRBJ1-5 TRBV7-9 CASSPEGDPQHF
TRBJ1-1 TRBV10-3 CAITSDRDGTEAFF
TRBJ1-1 TRBV25-1 CASSGNTWNTEAFF
TRBJ2-1 TRBV11-2 CASSLGLAGINEQFF
TRBJ2-7 TRBV30 CAWSKWREGRYEQYF
TRBJ2-1 TRBV9 CASSVGLAGDVDEQFF
TRBJ2-2 TRBV7-8 CASSQTGNTGELFF
TRBJ2-7 TRBV9 CASSPGLTSYEQYF
TRBJ2-1 TRBV6-5 CASSLSLAGNEQFF
TRBJ2-7 TRBV30 CAWTRLAGNYEQYF
TRBJ1-2 TRBV9 CASSVAPQGVYGYTF
TRBJ1-2 TRBV7-2 CASSSPLTYNYGYTF
TRBJ2-1 TRBV9 CASSEAGGSYNEQFF
TRBJ2-3 TRBV28 CASSLWTRGDTQYF
TRBJ2-1 TRBV14 CASSQVFTSGNEQFF
TRBJ1-2 TRBV2 CASNPDSQRGYTF
TRBJ1-2 TRBV10-3 CAITSGQADGYTF
TRBJ2-3 TRBV30 CAWSPLRAQYF
TRBJ2-7 TRBV9 CASSVAGSGNYEQYF
TRBJ1-1 TRBV9 CASSGTGGTEAFF
TRBJ1-1 TRBV5-8 CASRRDRISTEAFF
TRBJ2-3 TRBV7-3 CASSLQASSTDTQYF
TRBJ1-2 TRBV5-4 CASSQGTDYGYTF
TRBJ2-2 TRBV4-3 CASSQETSGKGGELFF
TRBJ2-7 TRBV28 CASTLGSLGYEQYF
TRBJ1-2 TRBV28 CASSTGTHLNYAF
TRBJ1-4 TRBV7-2 CASSLGLGTATNEKLFF
TRBJ1-1 TRBV4-3 CASSHDRGTEAFF
TRBJ2-2 TRBV6-5 CASKRDGTTGELFF
TRBJ1-5 TRBV19 CASSTQDTNQPQHF
TRBJ1-5 TRBV5-6 CASSLYGGSNQPQHF
TRBJ2-1 TRBV7-2 CASSLDDSSFYNEQFF
TRBJ1-4 TRBV5-4 CASSLRQGRGEKLFF
TRBJ1-4 TRBV4-3 CASSQPGSGEKLFF
TRBJ1-1 TRBV30 CAWSLQANTEAFF
TRBJ1-2 TRBV29-1 CSVEDPRKQGYGYTF
TRBJ2-5 TRBV2 CASNIQGSQETQYF
TRBJ1-2 TRBV12-5 CASGSSGTDGYTF
TRBJ2-1 TRBV5-6 CASSPRLAVRNEQFF
TRBJ2-3 TRBV2 CASRDRGGDTQYF
TRBJ1-2 TRBV30 CAWSVGGRGYTF
TRBJ1-1 TRBV4-1 CASSHNSGLNTEAFF
TRBJ1-1 TRBV9 CASSVAGDDTEAFF
TRBJ2-4 TRBV6-1 CASSPLGPGGIQYF
TRBJ2-1 TRBV5-4 CASSLGEPYNEQFF
TRBJ2-7 TRBV28 CASSFSVTYEQYF
TRBJ2-7 TRBV5-4 CASSFVAGVKQYF
TRBJ2-2 TRBV6-9 CASRPTGPTGELFF
TRBJ2-3 TRBV4-3 CASSQDLWTGGHTQYF
TRBJ2-3 TRBV29-1 CSVGRALTDTQYF
TRBJ1-2 TRBV5-4 CASTLDSLLGYTF
TRBJ1-1 TRBV18 CASSSGQGRTEAFF
TRBJ1-4 TRBV29-1 CSVVAGGSRKLFF
TRBJ2-7 TRBV5-1 CASSPPGTSGINEQYF
TRBJ2-7 TRBV28 CASSQPGQGSTGRYEQYF
TRBJ2-7 TRBV15 CATTQGQGPYEQYF